This TCR beta chain is drawn from a study of T cells after yellow fever vaccination. Study at large: Fractions of low cell number were prepared using SMART-Seq v4 Ultra Low Input.

The TCR cDNA carried a universal primer site and UMIs from 5'RACE template switching. One entry per CDR3 protein, called by TCRdb with MiXCR from the 5' RACE reads. The sample holds some 340,000 distinct CDR3 sequences; approximately 4% are singletons and the top ten take 20% to 25%. Germline-derived CDR1 and CDR2 are SGHTA and FQGNSA. There are 16 residues in the CDR3. Trimming took 5 bases from V and 2 from J, leaving 18 bases between them. This clonotype was seen only a few times. The TCR originated in a man younger than 35 who received the YFV17D yellow fever vaccine. The material sequenced was PBMCs, taken 5 days after the yellow fever booster vaccination. The chain uses TRBV7-2 and TRBJ1-2; the D is unclear. CDR3 in amino acids: CASSRGNPQINYGYTF. In DNA, the CDR3 is TGTGCCAGCAGCCGCGGAAATCCACAGATAAACTATGGCTACACCTTC.